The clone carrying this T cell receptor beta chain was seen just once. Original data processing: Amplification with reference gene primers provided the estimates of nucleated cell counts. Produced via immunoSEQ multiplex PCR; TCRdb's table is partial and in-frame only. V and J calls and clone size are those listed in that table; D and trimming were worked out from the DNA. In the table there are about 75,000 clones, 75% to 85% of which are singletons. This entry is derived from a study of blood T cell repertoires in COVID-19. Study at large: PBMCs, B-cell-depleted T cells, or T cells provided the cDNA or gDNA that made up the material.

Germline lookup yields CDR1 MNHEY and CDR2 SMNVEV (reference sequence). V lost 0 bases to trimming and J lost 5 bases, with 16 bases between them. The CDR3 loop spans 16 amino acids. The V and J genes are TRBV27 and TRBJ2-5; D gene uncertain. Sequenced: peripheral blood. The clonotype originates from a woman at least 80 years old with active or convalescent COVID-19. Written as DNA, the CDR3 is TGTGCCAGCAGTTTATCGGGTTGGCAGGCCGGTGAGACCCAGTACTTC. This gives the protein CASSLSGWQAGETQYF.